This TCR beta chain was recovered during a study of blood T cells in healthy people across ages. The study's findings and limits: Per million T cells, the diversity of TCR beta decreased roughly linearly as age advanced. Without sorted subsets, naive and antigen-experienced compartments could not be conclusively compared.

The use of a sample-barcoded 5' primer and a J-beta primer mix characterized a second PCR of about 7 to 12 cycles. Tagging of each cDNA molecule was performed by a template-switch adaptor with 12 random nucleotides. MiXCR, applied by TCRdb to the 5' RACE reads, yields one record per CDR3 protein. The profile shows 700,000 to 950,000 distinct CDR3 sequences, roughly two fifths of them singletons. V dropped 6 bases and J dropped 7; count of bases not matched to a gene: 14. This CDR3 has 17 residues. Turning to this clonotype: The antigen is not known.

A minimum of 6 micrograms of total RNA was extracted per sample. The rearrangement uses TRBV12-3 or TRBV12-4 and TRBJ2-7; TRBD2 agrees at 14 bases. The TCR originated in a woman aged 55-69 years in good health. The sample taken for sequencing was blood. The CDR3 region has the DNA TGTGCCAGCAGCTCGGGACTAGCGGGAGATATAAACAATGAGCAGTACTTC. Residues: CASSSGLAGDINNEQYF.